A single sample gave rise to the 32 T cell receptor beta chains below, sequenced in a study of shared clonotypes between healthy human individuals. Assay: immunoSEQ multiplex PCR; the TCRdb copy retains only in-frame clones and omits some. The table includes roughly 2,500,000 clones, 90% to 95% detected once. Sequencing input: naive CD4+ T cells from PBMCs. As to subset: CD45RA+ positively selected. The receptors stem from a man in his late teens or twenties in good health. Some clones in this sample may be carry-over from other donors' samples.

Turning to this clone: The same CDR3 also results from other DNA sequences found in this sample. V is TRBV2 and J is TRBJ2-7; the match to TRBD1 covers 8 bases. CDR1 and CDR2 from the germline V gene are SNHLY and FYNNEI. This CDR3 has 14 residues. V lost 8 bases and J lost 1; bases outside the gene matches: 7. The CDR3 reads CASSGQGASYEQYF. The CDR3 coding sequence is TGTGCCAGCTCCGGCCAGGGGGCATCCTACGAGCAGTACTTC.

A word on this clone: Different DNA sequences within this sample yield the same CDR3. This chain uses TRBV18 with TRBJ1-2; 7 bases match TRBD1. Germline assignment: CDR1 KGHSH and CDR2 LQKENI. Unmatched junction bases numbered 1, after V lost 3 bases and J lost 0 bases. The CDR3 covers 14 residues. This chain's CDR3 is CASSPGQTNYGYTF. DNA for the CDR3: TGTGCCAGCTCACCGGGACAGACTAACTATGGCTACACCTTC.

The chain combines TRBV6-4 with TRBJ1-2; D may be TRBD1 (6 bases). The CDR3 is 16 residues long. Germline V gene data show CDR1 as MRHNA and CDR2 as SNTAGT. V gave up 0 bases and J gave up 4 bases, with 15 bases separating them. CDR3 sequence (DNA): TGTGCCAGCAGTGACTCGAGTGGCAGGGGTACCTATGGCTACACCTTC. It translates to CASSDSSGRGTYGYTF.

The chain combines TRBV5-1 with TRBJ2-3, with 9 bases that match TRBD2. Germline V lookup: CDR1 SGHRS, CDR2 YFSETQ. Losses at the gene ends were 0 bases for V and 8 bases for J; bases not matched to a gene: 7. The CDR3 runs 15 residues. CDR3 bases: TGCGCCAGCAGCTTGGTAGCGGGAGAAATAGGTACGCAGTATTTT. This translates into CASSLVAGEIGTQYF. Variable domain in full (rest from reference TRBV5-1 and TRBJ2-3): KAGVTQTPRYLIKTRGQQVTLSCSPISGHRSVSWYQQTPGQGLQFLFEYFSETQRNKGNFPGRFSGRQFSNSRSEMNVSTLELGDSALYLCASSLVAGEIGTQYFGPGTRLTVL.

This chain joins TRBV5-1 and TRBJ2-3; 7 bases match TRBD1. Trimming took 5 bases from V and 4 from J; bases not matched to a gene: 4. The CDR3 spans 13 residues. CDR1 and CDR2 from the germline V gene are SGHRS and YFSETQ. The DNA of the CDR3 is TGCGCCAGCAGGACAGGGATTTCAGATACGCAGTATTTT. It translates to CASRTGISDTQYF.

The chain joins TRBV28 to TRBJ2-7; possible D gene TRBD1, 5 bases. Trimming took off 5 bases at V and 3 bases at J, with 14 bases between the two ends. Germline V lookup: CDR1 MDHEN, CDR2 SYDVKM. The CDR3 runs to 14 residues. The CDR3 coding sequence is TGTGCCAGCAGTCCCTTCGGGCAGGGCTACGAGCAGTACTTC. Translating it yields CASSPFGQGYEQYF.

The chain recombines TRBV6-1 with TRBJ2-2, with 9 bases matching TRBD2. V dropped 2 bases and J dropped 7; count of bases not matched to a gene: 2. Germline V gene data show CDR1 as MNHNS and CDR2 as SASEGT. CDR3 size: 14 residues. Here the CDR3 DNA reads TGTGCCAGCAGTGAATGGCGGGGGGGCGGGGAGCTGTTTTTT. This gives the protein CASSEWRGGGELFF.

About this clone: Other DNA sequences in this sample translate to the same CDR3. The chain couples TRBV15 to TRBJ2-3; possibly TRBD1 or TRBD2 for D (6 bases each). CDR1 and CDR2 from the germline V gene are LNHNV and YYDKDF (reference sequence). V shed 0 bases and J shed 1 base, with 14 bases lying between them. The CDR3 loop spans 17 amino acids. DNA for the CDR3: TGTGCCACCAGCAGAGATCTCGGGGGCAGGGGCACAGATACGCAGTATTTT. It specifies CATSRDLGGRGTDTQYF.

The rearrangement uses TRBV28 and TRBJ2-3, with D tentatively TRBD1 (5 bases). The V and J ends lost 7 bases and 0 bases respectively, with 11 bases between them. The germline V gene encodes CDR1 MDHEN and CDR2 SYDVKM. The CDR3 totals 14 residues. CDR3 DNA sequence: TGTGCCAGCATGGGGCTTACTAGCACAGATACGCAGTATTTT. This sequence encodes CASMGLTSTDTQYF.

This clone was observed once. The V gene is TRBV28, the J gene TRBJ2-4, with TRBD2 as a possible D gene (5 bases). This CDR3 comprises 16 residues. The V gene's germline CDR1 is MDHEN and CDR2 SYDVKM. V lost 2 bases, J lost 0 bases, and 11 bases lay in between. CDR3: CASSLPKAVAKNIQYF. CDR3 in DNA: TGTGCCAGCAGTTTACCGAAAGCGGTAGCCAAAAACATTCAGTACTTC.

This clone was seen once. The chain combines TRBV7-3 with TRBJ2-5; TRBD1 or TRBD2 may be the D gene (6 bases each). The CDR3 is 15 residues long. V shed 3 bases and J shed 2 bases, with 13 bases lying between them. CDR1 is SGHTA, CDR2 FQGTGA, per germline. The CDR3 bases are TGTGCCAGCAGCTTGTGGGGGGCCAAACAAGAGACCCAGTACTTC. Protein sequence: CASSLWGAKQETQYF.

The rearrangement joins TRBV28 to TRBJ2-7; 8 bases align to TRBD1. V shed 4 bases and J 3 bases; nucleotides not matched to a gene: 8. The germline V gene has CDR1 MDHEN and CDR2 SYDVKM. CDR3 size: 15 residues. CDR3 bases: TGTGCCAGCAGTTACCAGGGGGCGATGAACTACGAGCAGTACTTC. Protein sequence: CASSYQGAMNYEQYF.

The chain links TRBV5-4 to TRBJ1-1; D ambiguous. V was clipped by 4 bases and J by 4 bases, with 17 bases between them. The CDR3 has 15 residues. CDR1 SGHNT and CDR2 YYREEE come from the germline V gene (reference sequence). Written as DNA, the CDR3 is TGTGCCAGCAGCGCGGAGTTTTGGGCTGGCACTGAAGCTTTCTTT. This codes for CASSAEFWAGTEAFF. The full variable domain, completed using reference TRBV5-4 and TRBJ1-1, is ETGVTQSPTHLIKTRGQQVTLRCSSQSGHNTVSWYQQALGQGPQFIFQYYREEENGRGNFPPRFSGLQFPNYSSELNVNALELDDSALYLCASSAEFWAGTEAFFGQGTRLTVV.

This chain's CDR3 is CASSLSGRAETQYF. For the CDR3, the DNA is TGTGCCAGCAGTTTATCGGGCAGGGCGGAGACCCAGTACTTC. The V call is TRBV27, the J call TRBJ2-5; a possible D gene is TRBD1 (5 bases). This CDR3 comprises 14 residues. Germline V gene data show CDR1 as MNHEY and CDR2 as SMNVEV (reference sequence). Between the trimmed V and J ends, which lost 0 bases and 5 bases, there was a span of 10 bases.

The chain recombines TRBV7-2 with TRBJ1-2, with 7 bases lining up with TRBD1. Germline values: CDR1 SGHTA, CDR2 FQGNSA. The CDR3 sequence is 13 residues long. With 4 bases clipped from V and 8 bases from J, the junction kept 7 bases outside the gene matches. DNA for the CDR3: TGTGCCAGCAGCTCGGGACAGCAGGACGGCTACACCTTC. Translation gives CASSSGQQDGYTF.

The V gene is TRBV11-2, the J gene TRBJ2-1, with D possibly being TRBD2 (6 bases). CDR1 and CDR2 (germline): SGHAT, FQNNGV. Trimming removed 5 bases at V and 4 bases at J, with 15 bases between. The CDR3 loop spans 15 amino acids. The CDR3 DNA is TGTGCCAGCAGCCTAGTCGCCGGGAGTTACAATGAGCAGTTCTTC. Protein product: CASSLVAGSYNEQFF.

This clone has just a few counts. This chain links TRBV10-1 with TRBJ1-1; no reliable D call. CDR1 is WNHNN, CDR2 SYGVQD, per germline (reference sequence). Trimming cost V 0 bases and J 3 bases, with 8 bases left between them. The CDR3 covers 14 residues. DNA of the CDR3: TGCGCCAGCAGTGAGTCAGGCGGATACACTGAAGCTTTCTTT. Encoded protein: CASSESGGYTEAFF.

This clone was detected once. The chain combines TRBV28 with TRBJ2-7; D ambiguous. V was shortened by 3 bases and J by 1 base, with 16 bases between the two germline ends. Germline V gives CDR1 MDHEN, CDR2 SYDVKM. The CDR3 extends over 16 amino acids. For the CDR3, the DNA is TGTGCCAGCAGTTTTGAGGCGAAAGGTCAATCCTACGAGCAGTACTTC. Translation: CASSFEAKGQSYEQYF.

As DNA, the CDR3 is TGTGCCAGCTCCCCAGGTGGATTTAACTATGGCTACACCTTC. This codes for CASSPGGFNYGYTF. The chain is built from TRBV18 and TRBJ1-2; unclear D gene. Trimming took 6 bases from V and 1 from J, leaving 12 bases between them. The germline V gene has CDR1 KGHSH and CDR2 LQKENI. CDR3 length equals 14 residues.

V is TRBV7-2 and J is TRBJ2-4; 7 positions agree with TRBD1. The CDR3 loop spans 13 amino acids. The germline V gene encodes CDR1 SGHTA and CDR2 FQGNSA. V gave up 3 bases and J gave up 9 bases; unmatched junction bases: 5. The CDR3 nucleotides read TGTGCCAGCAGCTTCGGACAGGCAGGCATTCAGTACTTC. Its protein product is CASSFGQAGIQYF.

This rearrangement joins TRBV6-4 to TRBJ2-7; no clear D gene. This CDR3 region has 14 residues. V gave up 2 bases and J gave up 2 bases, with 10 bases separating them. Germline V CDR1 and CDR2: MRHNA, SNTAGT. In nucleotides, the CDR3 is TGTGCCAGCAGTGACAGAGGAATAACCTACGAGCAGTACTTC. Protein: CASSDRGITYEQYF.

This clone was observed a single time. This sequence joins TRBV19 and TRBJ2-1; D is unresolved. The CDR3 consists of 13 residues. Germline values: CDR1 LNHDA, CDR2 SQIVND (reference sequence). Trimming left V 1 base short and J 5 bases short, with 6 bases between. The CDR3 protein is CASSIGTNNEQFF. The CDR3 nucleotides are TGTGCCAGTAGTATAGGAACGAACAATGAGCAGTTCTTC. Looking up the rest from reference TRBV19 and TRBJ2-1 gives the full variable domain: DGGITQSPKYLFRKEGQNVTLSCEQNLNHDAMYWYRQDPGQGLRLIYYSQIVNDFQKGDIAEGYSVSREKKESFPLTVTSAQKNPTAFYLCASSIGTNNEQFFGPGTRLTVL.

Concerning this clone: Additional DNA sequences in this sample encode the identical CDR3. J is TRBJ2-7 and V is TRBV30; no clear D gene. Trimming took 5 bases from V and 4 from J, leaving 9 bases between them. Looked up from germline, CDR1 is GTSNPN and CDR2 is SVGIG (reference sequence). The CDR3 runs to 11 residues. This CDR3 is CAWGRSYEQYF. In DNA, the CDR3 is TGTGCCTGGGGACGTAGTTACGAGCAGTACTTC.

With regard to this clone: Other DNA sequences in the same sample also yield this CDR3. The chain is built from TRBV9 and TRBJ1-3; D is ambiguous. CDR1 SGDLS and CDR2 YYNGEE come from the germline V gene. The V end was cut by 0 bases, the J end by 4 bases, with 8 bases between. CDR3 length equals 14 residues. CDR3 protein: CASSVDPSGNTIYF. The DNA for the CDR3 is TGTGCCAGCAGCGTAGACCCGAGCGGAAACACCATATATTTT.

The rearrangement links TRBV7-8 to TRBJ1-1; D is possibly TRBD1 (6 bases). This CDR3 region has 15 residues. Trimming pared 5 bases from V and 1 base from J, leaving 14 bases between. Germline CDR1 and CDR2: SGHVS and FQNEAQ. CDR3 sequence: CASSPEQGRNTEAFF. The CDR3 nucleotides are TGTGCCAGCAGCCCCGAACAGGGTAGGAACACTGAAGCTTTCTTT. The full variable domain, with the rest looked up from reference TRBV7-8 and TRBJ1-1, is GAGVSQSPRYKVAKRGQDVALRCDPISGHVSLFWYQQALGQGPEFLTYFQNEAQLDKSGLPSDRFFAERPEGSVSTLKIQRTQQEDSAVYLCASSPEQGRNTEAFFGQGTRLTVV.

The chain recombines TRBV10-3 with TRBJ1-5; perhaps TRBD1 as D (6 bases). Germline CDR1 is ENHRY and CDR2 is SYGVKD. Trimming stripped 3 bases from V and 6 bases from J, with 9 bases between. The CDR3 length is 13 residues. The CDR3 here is CAISDKGGQPQHF. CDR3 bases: TGTGCCATCAGTGATAAAGGGGGTCAGCCCCAGCATTTT.

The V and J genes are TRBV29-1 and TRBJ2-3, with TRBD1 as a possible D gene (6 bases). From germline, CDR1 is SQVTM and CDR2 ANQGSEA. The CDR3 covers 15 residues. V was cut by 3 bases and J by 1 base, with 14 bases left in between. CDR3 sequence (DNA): TGCAGCGTTGACCCGACAGGCGATCGCACAGATACGCAGTATTTT. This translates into CSVDPTGDRTDTQYF.

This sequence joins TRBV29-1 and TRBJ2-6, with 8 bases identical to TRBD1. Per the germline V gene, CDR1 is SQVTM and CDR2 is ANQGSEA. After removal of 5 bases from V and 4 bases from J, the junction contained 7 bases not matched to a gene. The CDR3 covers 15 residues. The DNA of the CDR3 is TGCAGCGTTAACGGACAGGGAACCGGGGCCAACGTCCTGACTTTC. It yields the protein CSVNGQGTGANVLTF. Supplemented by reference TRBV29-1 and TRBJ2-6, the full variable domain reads SAVISQKPSRDICQRGTSLTIQCQVDSQVTMMFWYRQQPGQSLTLIATANQGSEATYESGFVIDKFPISRPNLTFSTLTVSNMSPEDSSIYLCSVNGQGTGANVLTFGAGSRLTVL.

CDR3 protein: CASSERASAYNEQFF. CDR3 DNA: TGTGCCAGCAGTGAAAGGGCCTCCGCTTACAATGAGCAGTTCTTC. The V and J genes are TRBV25-1 and TRBJ2-1; D unclear. Germline V gives CDR1 MGHDK, CDR2 SYGVNS. This CDR3 spans 15 amino acids. The V and J ends lost 2 bases and 4 bases respectively, with 12 bases between them.

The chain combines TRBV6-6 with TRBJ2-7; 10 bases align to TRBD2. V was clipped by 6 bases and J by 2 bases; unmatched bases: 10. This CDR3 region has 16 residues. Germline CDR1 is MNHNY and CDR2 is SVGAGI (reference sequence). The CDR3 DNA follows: TGTGCCAGCAGCAACCCTAGCGGGGGAGTTACCTACGAGCAGTACTTC. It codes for CASSNPSGGVTYEQYF.

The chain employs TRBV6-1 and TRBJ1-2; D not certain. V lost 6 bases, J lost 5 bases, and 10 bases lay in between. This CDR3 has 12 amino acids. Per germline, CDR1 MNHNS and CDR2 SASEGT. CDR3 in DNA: TGTGCCAGCAGCGGAACGATTTATGGCTACACCTTC. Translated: CASSGTIYGYTF.

The CDR3 spells CASSFLRTGNRYEQYF. Written as DNA, the CDR3 is TGTGCCAGCAGCTTCCTCCGGACAGGGAACCGGTACGAGCAGTACTTC. The chain has TRBV11-2 and TRBJ2-7, with 8 bases that match TRBD1. The CDR3 loop spans 16 amino acids. CDR1 is SGHAT, CDR2 FQNNGV, per germline. Trimming took 3 bases from V and 4 from J; bases not matched to a gene: 11.